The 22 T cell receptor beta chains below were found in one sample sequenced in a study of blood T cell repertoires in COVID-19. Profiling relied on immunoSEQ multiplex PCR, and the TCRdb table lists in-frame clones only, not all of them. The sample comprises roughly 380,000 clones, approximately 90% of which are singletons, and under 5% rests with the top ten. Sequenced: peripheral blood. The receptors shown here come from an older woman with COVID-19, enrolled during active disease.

CDR3 coding DNA: TGTGCCAGTAGTCAAAGACTAGCGGGGGCCGGATTCAATGAGCAGTTCTTC. It translates to CASSQRLAGAGFNEQFF. The chain recombines TRBV19 with TRBJ2-1; 12 nucleotides agree with TRBD2. V gave up 5 bases and J gave up 6 bases; unmatched junction bases: 11. CDR1 and CDR2 (germline): LNHDA, SQIVND (reference sequence). CDR3 length: 17 amino acids.

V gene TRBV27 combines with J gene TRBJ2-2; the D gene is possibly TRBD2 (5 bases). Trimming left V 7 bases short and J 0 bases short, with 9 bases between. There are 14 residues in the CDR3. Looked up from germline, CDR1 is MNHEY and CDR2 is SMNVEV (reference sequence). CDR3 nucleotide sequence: TGTGCCAGCACTCGGGGAGCGAACACCGGGGAGCTGTTTTTT. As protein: CASTRGANTGELFF.

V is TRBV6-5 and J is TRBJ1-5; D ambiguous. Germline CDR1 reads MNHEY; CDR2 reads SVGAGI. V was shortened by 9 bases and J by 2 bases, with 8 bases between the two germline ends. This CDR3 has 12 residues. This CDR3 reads CARGEGNQPQHF. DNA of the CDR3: TGTGCCAGGGGAGAAGGCAATCAGCCCCAGCATTTT.

The CDR3 spells CASSPPLGARRQETQYF. The DNA of the CDR3 is TGTGCCAGCAGCCCCCCGCTGGGGGCGAGGCGACAAGAGACCCAGTACTTC. This chain links TRBV11-2 with TRBJ2-5; weak D call: TRBD1 (6 bases). V was shortened by 5 bases and J by 2 bases, with 21 bases between the two germline ends. Germline values: CDR1 SGHAT, CDR2 FQNNGV. The CDR3 is 17 residues long.

The CDR3 loop is CASSLTGSGEKLFF. CDR3 coding DNA: TGTGCCAGCAGCTTAACGGGGAGTGGGGAAAAACTGTTTTTT. The genes are TRBV7-9 and TRBJ1-4; D is undetermined. The germline gives CDR1 SEHNR, CDR2 FQNEAQ (reference sequence). V was cut by 2 bases and J by 8 bases, with 12 bases left in between. This CDR3 spans 14 amino acids.

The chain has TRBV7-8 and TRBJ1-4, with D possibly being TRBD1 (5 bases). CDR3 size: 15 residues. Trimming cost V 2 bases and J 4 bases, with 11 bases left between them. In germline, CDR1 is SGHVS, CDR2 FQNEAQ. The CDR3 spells CASSLLGTGNEKLFF. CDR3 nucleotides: TGTGCCAGCAGCTTATTAGGGACTGGTAATGAAAAACTGTTTTTT.

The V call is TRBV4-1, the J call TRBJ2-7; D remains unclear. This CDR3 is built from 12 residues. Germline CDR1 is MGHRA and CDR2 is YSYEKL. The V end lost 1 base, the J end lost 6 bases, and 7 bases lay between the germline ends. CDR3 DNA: TGCGCCAGCAGCCAAGTGGGCTTCGAGCAGTACTTC. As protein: CASSQVGFEQYF.

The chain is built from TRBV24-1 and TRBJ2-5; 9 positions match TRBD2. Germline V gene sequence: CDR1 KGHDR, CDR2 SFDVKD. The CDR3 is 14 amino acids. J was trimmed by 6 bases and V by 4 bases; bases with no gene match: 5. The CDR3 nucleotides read TGTGCCACCAGTGAGGGGGGACTAGCCAAGACCCAGTACTTC. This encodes CATSEGGLAKTQYF.

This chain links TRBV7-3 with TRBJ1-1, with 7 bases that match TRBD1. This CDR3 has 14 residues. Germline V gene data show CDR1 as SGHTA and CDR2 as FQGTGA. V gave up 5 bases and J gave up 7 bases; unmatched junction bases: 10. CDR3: CASSVVPAGGEAFF. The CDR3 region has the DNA TGTGCCAGCAGCGTAGTTCCTGCAGGGGGTGAAGCTTTCTTT.

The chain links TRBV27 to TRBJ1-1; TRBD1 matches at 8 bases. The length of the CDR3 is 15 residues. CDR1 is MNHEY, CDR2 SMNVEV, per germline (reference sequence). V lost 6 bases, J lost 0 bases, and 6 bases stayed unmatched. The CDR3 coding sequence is TGTGCCAGCAGCCGGACAGGGTTCATGAACACTGAAGCTTTCTTT. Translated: CASSRTGFMNTEAFF.

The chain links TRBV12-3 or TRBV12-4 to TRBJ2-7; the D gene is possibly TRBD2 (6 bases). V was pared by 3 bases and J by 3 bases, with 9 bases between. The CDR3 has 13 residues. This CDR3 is CASSLRGGYEQYF. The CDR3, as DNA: TGTGCCAGCAGTTTGAGGGGAGGCTACGAGCAGTACTTC.

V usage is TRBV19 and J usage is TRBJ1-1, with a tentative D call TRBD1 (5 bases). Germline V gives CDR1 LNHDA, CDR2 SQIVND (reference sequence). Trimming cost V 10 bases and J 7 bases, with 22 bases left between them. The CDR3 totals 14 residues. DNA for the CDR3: TGTGCCACGACTATAGGCGGGGGAGGGAATGAAGCTTTCTTT. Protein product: CATTIGGGGNEAFF.

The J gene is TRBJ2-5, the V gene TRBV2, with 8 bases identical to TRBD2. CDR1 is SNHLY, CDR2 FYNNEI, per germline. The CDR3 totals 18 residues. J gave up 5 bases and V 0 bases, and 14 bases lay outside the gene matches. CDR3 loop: CASSEALLAGGSSETQYF. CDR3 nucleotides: TGTGCCAGCAGTGAAGCGCTTCTGGCGGGGGGCTCCTCGGAGACCCAGTACTTC.

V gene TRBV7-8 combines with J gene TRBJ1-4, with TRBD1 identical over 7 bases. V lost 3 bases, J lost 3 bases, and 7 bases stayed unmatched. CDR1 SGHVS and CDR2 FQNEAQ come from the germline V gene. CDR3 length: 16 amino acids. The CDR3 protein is CASSLGQSKANEKLFF. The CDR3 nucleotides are TGTGCCAGCAGCTTGGGACAGTCGAAGGCTAATGAAAAACTGTTTTTT. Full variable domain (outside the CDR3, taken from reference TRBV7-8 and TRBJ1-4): GAGVSQSPRYKVAKRGQDVALRCDPISGHVSLFWYQQALGQGPEFLTYFQNEAQLDKSGLPSDRFFAERPEGSVSTLKIQRTQQEDSAVYLCASSLGQSKANEKLFFGSGTQLSVL.

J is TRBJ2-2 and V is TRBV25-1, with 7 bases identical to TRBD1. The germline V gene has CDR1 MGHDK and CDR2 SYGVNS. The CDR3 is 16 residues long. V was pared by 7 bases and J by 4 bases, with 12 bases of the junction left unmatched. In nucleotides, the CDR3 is TGTGCCAGCACCTTATATCCGACAGGGAGCACCGGGGAGCTGTTTTTT. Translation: CASTLYPTGSTGELFF.

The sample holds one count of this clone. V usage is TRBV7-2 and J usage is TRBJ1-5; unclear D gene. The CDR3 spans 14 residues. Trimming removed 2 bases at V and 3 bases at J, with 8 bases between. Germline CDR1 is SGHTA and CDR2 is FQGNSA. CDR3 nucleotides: TGTGCCAGCAGCTTAAGGAGAAACAATCAGCCCCAGCATTTT. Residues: CASSLRRNNQPQHF. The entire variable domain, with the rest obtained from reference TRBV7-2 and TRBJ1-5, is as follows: GAGVSQSPSNKVTEKGKDVELRCDPISGHTALYWYRQSLGQGLEFLIYFQGNSAPDKSGLPSDRFSAERTGGSVSTLTIQRTQQEDSAVYLCASSLRRNNQPQHFGDGTRLSIL.

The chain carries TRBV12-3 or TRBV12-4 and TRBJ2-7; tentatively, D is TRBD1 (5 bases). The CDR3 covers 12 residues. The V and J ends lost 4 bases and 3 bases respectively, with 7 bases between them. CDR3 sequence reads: CASSYQGYEQYF. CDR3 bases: TGTGCCAGCAGTTATCAGGGCTACGAGCAGTACTTC.

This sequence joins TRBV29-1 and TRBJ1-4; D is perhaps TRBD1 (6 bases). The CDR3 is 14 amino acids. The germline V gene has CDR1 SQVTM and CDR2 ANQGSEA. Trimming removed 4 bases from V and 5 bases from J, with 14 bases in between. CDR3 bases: TGCAGCGTTGTTGAGCCCCAGGGGAATGAAAAACTGTTTTTT. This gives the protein CSVVEPQGNEKLFF. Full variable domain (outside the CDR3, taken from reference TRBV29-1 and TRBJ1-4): SAVISQKPSRDICQRGTSLTIQCQVDSQVTMMFWYRQQPGQSLTLIATANQGSEATYESGFVIDKFPISRPNLTFSTLTVSNMSPEDSSIYLCSVVEPQGNEKLFFGSGTQLSVL.

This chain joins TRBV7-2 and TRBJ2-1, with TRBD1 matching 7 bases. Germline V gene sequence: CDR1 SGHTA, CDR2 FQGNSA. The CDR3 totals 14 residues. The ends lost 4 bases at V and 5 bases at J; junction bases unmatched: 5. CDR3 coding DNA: TGTGCCAGCAGCTCGGACAGGTGGAACAATGAGCAGTTCTTC. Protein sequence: CASSSDRWNNEQFF.

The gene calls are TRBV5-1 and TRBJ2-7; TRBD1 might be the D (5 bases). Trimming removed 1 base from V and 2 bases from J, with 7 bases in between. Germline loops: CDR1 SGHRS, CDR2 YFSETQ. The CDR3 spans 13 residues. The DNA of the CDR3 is TGCGCCAGCAGCTTGCAACAGGCCTACGAGCAGTACTTC. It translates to CASSLQQAYEQYF.

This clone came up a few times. CDR3 sequence reads: CASSGWDTTSSYEQYF. Written as DNA, the CDR3 is TGTGCCAGCAGCGGCTGGGACACGACGAGCTCCTACGAGCAGTACTTC. The V and J genes are TRBV7-9 and TRBJ2-7; perhaps TRBD1 as D (6 bases). Germline V gene data show CDR1 as SEHNR and CDR2 as FQNEAQ (reference sequence). CDR3 length: 16 amino acids. V was cut by 5 bases and J by 0 bases, with 17 bases left in between. Together with reference TRBV7-9 and TRBJ2-7, the CDR3 gives the full variable domain: DTGVSQNPRHKITKRGQNVTFRCDPISEHNRLYWYRQTLGQGPEFLTYFQNEAQLEKSRLLSDRFSAERPKGSFSTLEIQRTEQGDSAMYLCASSGWDTTSSYEQYFGPGTRLTVT.

The CDR3 here is CASSQSRCLFTSGNTIYF. CDR3 DNA sequence: TGCGCCAGCAGTCAATCTCGGTGCCTCTTTACCTCTGGAAACACCATATATTTT. This chain links TRBV23-1 with TRBJ1-3, with D uncertain. TRBV23-1 is recorded as an ORF, its role being uncertain. Trimming shortened V by 0 bases and J by 0 bases, and 15 bases separated the two germline ends. The CDR3 totals 18 residues.